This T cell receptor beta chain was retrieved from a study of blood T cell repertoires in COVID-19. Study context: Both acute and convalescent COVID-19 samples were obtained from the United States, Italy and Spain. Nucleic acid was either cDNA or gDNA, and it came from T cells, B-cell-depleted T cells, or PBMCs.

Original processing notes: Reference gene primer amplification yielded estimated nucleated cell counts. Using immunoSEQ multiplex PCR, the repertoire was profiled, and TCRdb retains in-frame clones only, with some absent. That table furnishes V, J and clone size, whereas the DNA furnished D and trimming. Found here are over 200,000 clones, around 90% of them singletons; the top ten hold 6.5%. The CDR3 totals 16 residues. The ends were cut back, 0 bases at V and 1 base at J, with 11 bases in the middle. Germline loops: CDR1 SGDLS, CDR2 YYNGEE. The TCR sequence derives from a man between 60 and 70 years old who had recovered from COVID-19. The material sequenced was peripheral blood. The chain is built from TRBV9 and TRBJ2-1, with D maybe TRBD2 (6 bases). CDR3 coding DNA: TGTGCCAGCAGCGTAGAGGCGGGATCGTCCTACAATGAGCAGTTCTTC. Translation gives CASSVEAGSSYNEQFF. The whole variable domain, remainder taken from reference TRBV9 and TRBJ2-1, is DSGVTQTPKHLITATGQRVTLRCSPRSGDLSVYWYQQSLDQGLQFLIQYYNGEERAKGNILERFSAQQFPDLHSELNLSSLELGDSALYFCASSVEAGSSYNEQFFGPGTRLTVL.